The sequence of this TCR beta chain was determined in a study of T cell responses to AZD1222 COVID-19 vaccine. Notes on the study in general: Spike-wide coverage was observed for vaccine-associated CD4 TCRs, with dominant responses at 160-218 and 743-854.

The repertoire was sequenced with immunoSEQ multiplex PCR; TCRdb's copy has only in-frame clones and lacks some. The repertoire holds under 95,000 clones, with roughly 90% as singletons. A note on this clone: Its matching antigen is unknown.

The ends lost 4 bases at V and 5 bases at J; junction bases unmatched: 11. In germline, CDR1 is SGHDT, CDR2 YYEEEE. The CDR3 has 16 residues. J is TRBJ2-2 and V is TRBV5-6; TRBD2 matches 7 bases. Material: peripheral blood, obtained 28 days after the second AZD1222 dose. The sequence derives from an adult who received the AZD1222 COVID-19 vaccine. The CDR3 nucleotides read TGTGCCAGCAGCCTTTGGACTAGTGGGGTTACCGGGGAGCTGTTTTTT. Encoded protein: CASSLWTSGVTGELFF.